This T cell receptor (beta chain) was found in a study of cytomegalovirus exposure and HLA in healthy donors. Study-wide results and limits: One variant, a missense change in DCLRE1C, was linked in a later analysis to TCR beta V- and J-gene trimming. Sequencing likely caused a cluster of highly shared sequence variants.

The table lists this clone with a few counts. As yet, its antigen is unknown. Nominal health characterized the donors when sampled, though unrecorded immune exposures were likely. PCR employed 60 Vbeta and 13 Jbeta primers. Using immunoSEQ multiplex PCR, the repertoire was profiled, and TCRdb retains in-frame clones only, with some absent. The sample consists of 150,000 to 200,000 clones, approximately 80% of them appearing once. From germline, CDR1 is SGHAT and CDR2 FQNNGV. This CDR3 has 17 residues. J lost 4 bases, V lost 5 bases, and 8 bases had no gene match. The chain recombines TRBV11-2 with TRBJ2-2, with 12 bases fitting TRBD2. The sample comprised PBMCs. The receptor's source is a male donor in good health and CMV-seropositive. In nucleotides, the CDR3 is TGTGCCAGCAGCATCTCTAGCGGGAGGGTCCTCACCGGGGAGCTGTTTTTT. Its translation: CASSISSGRVLTGELFF.